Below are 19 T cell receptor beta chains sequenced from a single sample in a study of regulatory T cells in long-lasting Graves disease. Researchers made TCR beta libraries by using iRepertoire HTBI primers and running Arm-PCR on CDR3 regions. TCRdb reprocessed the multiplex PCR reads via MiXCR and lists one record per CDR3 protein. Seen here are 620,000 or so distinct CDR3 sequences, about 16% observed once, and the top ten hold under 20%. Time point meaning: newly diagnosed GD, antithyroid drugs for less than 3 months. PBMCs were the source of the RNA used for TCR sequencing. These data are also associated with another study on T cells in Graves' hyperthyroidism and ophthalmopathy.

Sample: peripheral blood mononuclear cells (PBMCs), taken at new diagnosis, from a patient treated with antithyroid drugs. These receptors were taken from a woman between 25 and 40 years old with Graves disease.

CDR3 coding DNA: TGCAGTGCCCCGATTCCGGCAGATACGCAGTATTTT. Amino acid sequence: CSAPIPADTQYF. The chain couples TRBV20-1 to TRBJ2-3; D not resolved. V was clipped by 6 bases and J by 4 bases, with 11 bases between them. CDR1 DFQATT and CDR2 SNEGSKA come from the germline V gene (reference sequence). This CDR3 is built from 12 residues.

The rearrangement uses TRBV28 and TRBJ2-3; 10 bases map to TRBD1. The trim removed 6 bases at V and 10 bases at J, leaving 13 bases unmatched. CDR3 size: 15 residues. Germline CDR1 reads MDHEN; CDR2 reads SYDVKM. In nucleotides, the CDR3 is TGTGCCAGCAGCAAAACCGTGACAGGGGGCGTTGCGCAGTATTTT. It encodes CASSKTVTGGVAQYF.

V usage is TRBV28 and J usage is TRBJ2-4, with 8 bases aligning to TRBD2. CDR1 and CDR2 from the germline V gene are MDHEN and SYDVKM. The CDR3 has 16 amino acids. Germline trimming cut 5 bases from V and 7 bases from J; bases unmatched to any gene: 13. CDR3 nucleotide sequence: TGTGCCAGCAGTCCACAGGGTTTCGCGGGAGGTAACATTCAGTACTTC. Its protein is CASSPQGFAGGNIQYF.

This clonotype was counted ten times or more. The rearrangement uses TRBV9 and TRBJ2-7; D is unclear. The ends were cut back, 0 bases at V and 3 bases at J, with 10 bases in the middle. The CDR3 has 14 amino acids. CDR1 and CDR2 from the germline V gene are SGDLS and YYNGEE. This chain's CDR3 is CASSVVPDDYEQYF. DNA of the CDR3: TGTGCCAGCAGCGTAGTACCAGATGACTACGAGCAGTACTTC.

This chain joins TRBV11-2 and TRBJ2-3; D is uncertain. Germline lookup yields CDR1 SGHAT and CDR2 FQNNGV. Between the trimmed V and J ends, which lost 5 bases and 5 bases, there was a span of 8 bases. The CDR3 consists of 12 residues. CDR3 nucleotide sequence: TGTGCCAGCAGCCTTATTATAGATACGCAGTATTTT. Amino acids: CASSLIIDTQYF.

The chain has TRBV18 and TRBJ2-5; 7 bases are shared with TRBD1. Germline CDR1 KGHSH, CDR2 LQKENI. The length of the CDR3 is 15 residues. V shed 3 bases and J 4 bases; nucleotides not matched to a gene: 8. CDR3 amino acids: CASSPTTGVPETQYF. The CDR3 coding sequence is TGTGCCAGCTCACCTACCACAGGGGTACCAGAGACCCAGTACTTC.

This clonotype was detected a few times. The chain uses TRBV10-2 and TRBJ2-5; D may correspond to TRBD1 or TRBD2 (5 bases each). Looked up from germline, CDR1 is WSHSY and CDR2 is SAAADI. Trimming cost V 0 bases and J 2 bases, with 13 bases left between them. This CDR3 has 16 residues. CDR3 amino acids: CASSESKGRIQETQYF. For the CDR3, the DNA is TGCGCCAGCAGTGAGTCTAAGGGGAGAATACAAGAGACCCAGTACTTC.

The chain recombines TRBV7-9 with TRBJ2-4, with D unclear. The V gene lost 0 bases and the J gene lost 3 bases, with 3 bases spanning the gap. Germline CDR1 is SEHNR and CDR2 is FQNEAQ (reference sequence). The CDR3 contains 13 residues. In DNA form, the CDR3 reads TGTGCCAGCAGCTTAGCCCTCAAAAACATTCAGTACTTC. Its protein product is CASSLALKNIQYF.

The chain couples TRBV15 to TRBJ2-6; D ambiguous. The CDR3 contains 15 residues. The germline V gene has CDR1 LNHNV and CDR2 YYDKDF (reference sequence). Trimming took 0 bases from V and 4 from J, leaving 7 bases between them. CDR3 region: CATSRDHGGANVLTF. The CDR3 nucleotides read TGTGCCACCAGCAGAGATCACGGGGGGGCCAACGTCCTGACTTTC. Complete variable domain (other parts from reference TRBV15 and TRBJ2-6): DAMVIQNPRYQVTQFGKPVTLSCSQTLNHNVMYWYQQKSSQAPKLLFHYYDKDFNNEADTPDNFQSRRPNTSFCFLDIRSPGLGDTAMYLCATSRDHGGANVLTFGAGSRLTVL.

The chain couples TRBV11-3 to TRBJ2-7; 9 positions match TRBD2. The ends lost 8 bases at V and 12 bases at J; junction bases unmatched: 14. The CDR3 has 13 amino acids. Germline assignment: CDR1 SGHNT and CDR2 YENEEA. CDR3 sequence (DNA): TGTGCCAGCTCCCGCGGGAGGGACACCCTGCGGTACTTC. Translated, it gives CASSRGRDTLRYF. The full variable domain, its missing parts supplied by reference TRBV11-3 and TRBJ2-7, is EAGVVQSPRYKIIEKKQPVAFWCNPISGHNTLYWYLQNLGQGPELLIRYENEEAVDDSQLPKDRFSAERLKGVDSTLKIQPAELGDSAVYLCASSRGRDTLRYFGPGTRLTVT.

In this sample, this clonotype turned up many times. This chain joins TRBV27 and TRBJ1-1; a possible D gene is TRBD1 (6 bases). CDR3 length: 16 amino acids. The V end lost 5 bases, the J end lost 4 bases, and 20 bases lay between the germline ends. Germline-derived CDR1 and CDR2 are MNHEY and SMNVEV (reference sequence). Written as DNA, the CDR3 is TGTGCCAGCAGTCGGGGCCTCCGCTTAGGGGGCACTGAAGCTTTCTTT. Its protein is CASSRGLRLGGTEAFF.

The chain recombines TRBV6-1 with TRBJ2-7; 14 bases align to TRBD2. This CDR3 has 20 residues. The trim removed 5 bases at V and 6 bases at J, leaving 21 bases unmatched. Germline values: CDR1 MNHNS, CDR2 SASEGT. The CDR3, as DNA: TGTGCCAGCAGTAAACCCGGGACTAGCGGGAGAGTGTTTATCCCTCCCGAGCAGTACTTC. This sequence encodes CASSKPGTSGRVFIPPEQYF.

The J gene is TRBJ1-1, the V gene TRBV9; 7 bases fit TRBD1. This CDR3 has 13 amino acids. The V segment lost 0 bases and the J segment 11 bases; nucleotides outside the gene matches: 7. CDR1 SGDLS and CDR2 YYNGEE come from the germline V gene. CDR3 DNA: TGTGCCAGCAGCGTAGGAGAGGGGGCGACGGCTTTCTTT. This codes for CASSVGEGATAFF.

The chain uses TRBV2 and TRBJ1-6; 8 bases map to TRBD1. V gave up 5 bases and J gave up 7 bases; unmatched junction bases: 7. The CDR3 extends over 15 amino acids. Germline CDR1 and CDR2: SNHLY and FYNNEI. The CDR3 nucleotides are TGTGCCAGCAGTTTCAGGGGGCTAGACAATTCACCCCTCCACTTT. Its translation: CASSFRGLDNSPLHF.

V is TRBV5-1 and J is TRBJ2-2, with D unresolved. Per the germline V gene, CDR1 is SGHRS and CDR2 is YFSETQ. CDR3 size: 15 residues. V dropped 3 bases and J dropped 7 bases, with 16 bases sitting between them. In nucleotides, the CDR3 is TGCGCCAGCAGCTCGCCGGGCAAATCAGGCGGGGAGCTGTTTTTT. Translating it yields CASSSPGKSGGELFF.

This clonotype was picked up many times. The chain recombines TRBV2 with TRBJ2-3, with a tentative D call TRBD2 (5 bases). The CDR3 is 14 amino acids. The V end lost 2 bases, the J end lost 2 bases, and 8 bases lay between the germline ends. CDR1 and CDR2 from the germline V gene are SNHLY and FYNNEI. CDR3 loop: CASSESGTTDTQYF. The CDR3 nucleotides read TGTGCCAGCAGTGAATCGGGAACCACAGATACGCAGTATTTT.

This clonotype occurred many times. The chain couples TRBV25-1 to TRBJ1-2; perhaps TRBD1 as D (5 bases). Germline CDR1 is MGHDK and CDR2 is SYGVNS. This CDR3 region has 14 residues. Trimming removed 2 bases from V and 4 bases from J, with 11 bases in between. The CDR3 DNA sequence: TGTGCCAGCAGTGAAGGGGGGAGTTTCTATGGCTACACCTTC. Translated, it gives CASSEGGSFYGYTF.

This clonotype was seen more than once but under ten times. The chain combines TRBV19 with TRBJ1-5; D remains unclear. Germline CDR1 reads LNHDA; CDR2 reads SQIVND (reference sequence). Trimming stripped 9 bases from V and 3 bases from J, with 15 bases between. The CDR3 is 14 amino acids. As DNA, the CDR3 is TGTGCCAGCCGGAGTGGTCCTCCCAATCAGCCCCAGCATTTT. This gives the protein CASRSGPPNQPQHF.

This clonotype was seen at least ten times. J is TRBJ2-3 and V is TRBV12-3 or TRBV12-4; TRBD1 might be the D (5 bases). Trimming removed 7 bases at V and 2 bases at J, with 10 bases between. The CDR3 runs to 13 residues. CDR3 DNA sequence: TGTGCCAGCATAAGACAGTTCACAGATACGCAGTATTTT. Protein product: CASIRQFTDTQYF.